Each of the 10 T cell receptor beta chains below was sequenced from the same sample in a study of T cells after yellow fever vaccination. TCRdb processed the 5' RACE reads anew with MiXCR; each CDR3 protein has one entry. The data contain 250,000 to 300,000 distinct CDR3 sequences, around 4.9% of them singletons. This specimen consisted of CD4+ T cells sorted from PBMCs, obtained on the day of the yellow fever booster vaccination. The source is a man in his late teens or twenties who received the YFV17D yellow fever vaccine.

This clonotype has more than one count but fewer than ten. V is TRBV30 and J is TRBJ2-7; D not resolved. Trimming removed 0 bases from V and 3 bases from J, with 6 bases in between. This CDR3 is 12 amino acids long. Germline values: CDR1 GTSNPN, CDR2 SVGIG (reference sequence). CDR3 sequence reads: CAWSVSGYEQYF. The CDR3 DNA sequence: TGTGCCTGGAGTGTAAGTGGCTACGAGCAGTACTTC.

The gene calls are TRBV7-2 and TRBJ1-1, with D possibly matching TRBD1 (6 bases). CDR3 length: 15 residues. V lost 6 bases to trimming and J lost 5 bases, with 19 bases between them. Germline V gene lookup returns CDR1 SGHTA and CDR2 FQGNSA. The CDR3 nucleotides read TGTGCCAGCAGTTCTACCGGGACACGGGGGACTGAAGCTTTCTTT. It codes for CASSSTGTRGTEAFF.

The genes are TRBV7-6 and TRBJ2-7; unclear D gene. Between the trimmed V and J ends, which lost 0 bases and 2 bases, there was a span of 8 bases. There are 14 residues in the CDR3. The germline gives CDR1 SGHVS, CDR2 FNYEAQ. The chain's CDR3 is CASSLAHTTYEQYF. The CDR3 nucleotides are TGTGCCAGCAGCTTAGCCCACACCACCTACGAGCAGTACTTC.

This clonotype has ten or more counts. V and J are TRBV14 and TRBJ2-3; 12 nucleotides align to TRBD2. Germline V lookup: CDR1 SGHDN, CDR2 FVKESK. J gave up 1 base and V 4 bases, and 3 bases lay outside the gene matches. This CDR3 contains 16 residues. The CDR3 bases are TGTGCCAGCAGCCCTAGACTAGCGGGGGGCACAGATACGCAGTATTTT. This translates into CASSPRLAGGTDTQYF.

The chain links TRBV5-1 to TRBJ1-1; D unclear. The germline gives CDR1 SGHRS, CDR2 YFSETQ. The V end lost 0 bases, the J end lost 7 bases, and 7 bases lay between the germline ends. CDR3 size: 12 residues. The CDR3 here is CASSLASDEAFF. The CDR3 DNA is TGCGCCAGCAGCTTGGCCTCGGATGAAGCTTTCTTT.

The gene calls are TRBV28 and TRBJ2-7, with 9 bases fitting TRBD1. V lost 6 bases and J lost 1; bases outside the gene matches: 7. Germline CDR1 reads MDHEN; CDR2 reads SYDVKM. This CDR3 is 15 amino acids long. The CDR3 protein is CASSSPGTGSYEQYV. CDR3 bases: TGTGCCAGCAGCTCCCCCGGGACAGGGTCCTACGAGCAGTACGTC.

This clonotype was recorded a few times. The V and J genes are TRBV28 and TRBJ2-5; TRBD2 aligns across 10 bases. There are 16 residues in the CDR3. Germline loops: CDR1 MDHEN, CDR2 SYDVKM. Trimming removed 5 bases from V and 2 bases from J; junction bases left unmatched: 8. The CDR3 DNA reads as TGTGCCAGCAGTCCGACCGGACTAGCGGTTCAAGAGACCCAGTACTTC. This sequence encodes CASSPTGLAVQETQYF.

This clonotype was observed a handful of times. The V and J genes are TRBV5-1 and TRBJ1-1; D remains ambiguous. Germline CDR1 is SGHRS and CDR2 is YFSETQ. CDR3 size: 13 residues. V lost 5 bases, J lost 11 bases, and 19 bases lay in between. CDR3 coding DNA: TGCGCCAGCAGAGCTGGACGAAATGGGTTTGCTTTCTTT. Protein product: CASRAGRNGFAFF.

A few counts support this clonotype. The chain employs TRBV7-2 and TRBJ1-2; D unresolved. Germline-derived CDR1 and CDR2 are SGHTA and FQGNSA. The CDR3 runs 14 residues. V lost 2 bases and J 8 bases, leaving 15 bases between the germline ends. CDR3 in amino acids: CASSLSSELAGYTF. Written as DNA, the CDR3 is TGTGCCAGCAGCTTATCGTCAGAACTTGCCGGCTACACCTTC.

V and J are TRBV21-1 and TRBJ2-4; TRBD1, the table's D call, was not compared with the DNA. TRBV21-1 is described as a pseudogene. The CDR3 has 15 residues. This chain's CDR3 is CASSKWGRVQHILYF. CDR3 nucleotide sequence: TGTGCCAGCAGCAAATGGGGCAGGGTGCAACACATTCTGTACTTC.